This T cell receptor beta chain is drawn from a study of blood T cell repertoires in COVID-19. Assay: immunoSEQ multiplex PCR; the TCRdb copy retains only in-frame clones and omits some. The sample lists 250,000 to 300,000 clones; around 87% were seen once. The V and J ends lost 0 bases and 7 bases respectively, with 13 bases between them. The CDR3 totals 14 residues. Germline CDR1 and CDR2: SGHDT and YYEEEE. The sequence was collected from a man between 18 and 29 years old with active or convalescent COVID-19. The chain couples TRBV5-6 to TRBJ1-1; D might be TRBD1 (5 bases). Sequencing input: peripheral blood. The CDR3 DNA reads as TGTGCCAGCAGCTTGGGTCAGGGCCACTATGAAGCTTTCTTT. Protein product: CASSLGQGHYEAFF.